Detailed here is one T cell receptor beta chain. As yet, its antigen is unknown. This sample was included in a study of early T cells in non-severe SARS-CoV-2 infection. Study-level results: The matching step, a VDJdb search, favored anti-spike CD8 responses and missed private and CD4 specificities.

V shed 6 bases and J 5 bases; nucleotides not matched to a gene: 11. Germline V gene lookup returns CDR1 MRHNA and CDR2 SNTAGT. This CDR3 has 15 residues. The TCR library protocol attached unique molecular identifiers to the individual cDNA molecules. Via MiXCR, TCRdb re-called the 5' RACE reads, giving one row per CDR3 protein. The sample gives 100,000 to 130,000 distinct CDR3 sequences, around 10% of which show up once; less than 3.5% is in the top ten. The source is an adult who was a healthcare worker with PCR-confirmed SARS-CoV-2 infection or an uninfected control (not recorded which). The chain combines TRBV6-4 with TRBJ2-3; the match to TRBD2 covers 7 bases. Sequenced: whole blood. CDR3 sequence: CASSRLGGQGDTQYF. CDR3 sequence (DNA): TGTGCCAGCAGCCGACTGGGAGGGCAGGGAGATACGCAGTATTTT.